The 10 T cell receptor beta chains presented below share a single source sample, sequenced in a study of CD4 T cell repertoires in COVID-19. No culture step preceded sequencing of the ex vivo isolated memory T cells. TCRdb keeps only in-frame clones here, not all; method: immunoSEQ multiplex PCR. The sample consists of around 25,000 clones, over 90% of them appearing once. Sample: circulating follicular helper CD4+ T cells (cTfh) from blood, taken before the COVID-19 pandemic. The receptor set was obtained from a human donor who had COVID-19.

The V call is TRBV2, the J call TRBJ1-4, with TRBD1 identical over 7 bases. The germline V gene has CDR1 SNHLY and CDR2 FYNNEI. After removal of 6 bases from V and 8 bases from J, the junction contained 6 bases not matched to a gene. CDR3 length: 13 residues. CDR3 coding DNA: TGTGCCAGCAGGCCGACAGGGCCCGAAAAACTGTTTTTT. This codes for CASRPTGPEKLFF.

The gene calls are TRBV21-1 and TRBJ1-1; the D call TRBD1 from the table was never checked on the DNA. TRBV21-1 is a pseudogene segment. The CDR3 length is 18 residues. CDR3 DNA sequence: TGTGCCAGCAGACCCAACAGGGGGTGCTTAGGCGCGAACACTGAAGCTTTCTTT. This gives the protein CASRPNRGCLGANTEAFF.

V and J are TRBV28 and TRBJ1-4; D gene unclear. CDR3 length: 14 amino acids. Trimming stripped 2 bases from V and 2 bases from J, with 6 bases between. Germline V lookup: CDR1 MDHEN, CDR2 SYDVKM. This CDR3 reads CASSLPRTNEKLFF. In nucleotides, the CDR3 is TGTGCCAGCAGTTTACCCAGGACTAATGAAAAACTGTTTTTT.

The V gene is TRBV5-4, the J gene TRBJ2-3; D may be TRBD2 (6 bases). The germline gives CDR1 SGHNT, CDR2 YYREEE (reference sequence). This CDR3 region has 16 residues. Trimming pared 4 bases from V and 2 bases from J, leaving 17 bases between. CDR3 amino acids: CASSRRRDLNTDTQYF. DNA of the CDR3: TGTGCCAGCAGCCGGCGAAGGGACTTAAACACAGATACGCAGTATTTT.

In its sample, this clone was seen once. CDR3 bases: TGTGCCAGCAGCCGTACAAGAGGGCGGCTGGGAAACACCATATATTTT. It codes for CASSRTRGRLGNTIYF. This chain connects TRBV14 to TRBJ1-3; D remains unclear. The germline gives CDR1 SGHDN, CDR2 FVKESK. Trimming took 4 bases from V and 4 from J, leaving 17 bases between them. CDR3 length: 16 amino acids. Supplemented by reference TRBV14 and TRBJ1-3, the full variable domain reads EAGVTQFPSHSVIEKGQTVTLRCDPISGHDNLYWYRRVMGKEIKFLLHFVKESKQDESGMPNNRFLAERTGGTYSTLKVQPAELEDSGVYFCASSRTRGRLGNTIYFGEGSWLTVV.

The V and J genes are TRBV4-1 and TRBJ1-1, with D possibly TRBD1 on 5 matching bases. The CDR3 spans 16 residues. V lost 1 base to trimming and J lost 11 bases, with 23 bases between them. Per the germline V gene, CDR1 is MGHRA and CDR2 is YSYEKL. The CDR3 is CASSQVEVATISGAFF. As DNA, the CDR3 is TGCGCCAGCAGCCAAGTGGAAGTGGCCACCATCTCAGGGGCTTTCTTT.

In DNA form, the CDR3 reads TGTGCCAGTCGCCCTAACAGGGACCACAATGAGCAGTTCTTC. Protein: CASRPNRDHNEQFF. This chain links TRBV7-2 with TRBJ2-1, with D perhaps matching TRBD1 (6 bases). The germline V gene has CDR1 SGHTA and CDR2 FQGNSA. Trimming cost V 9 bases and J 5 bases, with 17 bases left between them. The CDR3 is 14 amino acids.

As for this clone: Compared with germline, one end of the junction differs, possibly owing to a read error. The V call is TRBV5-6, the J call TRBJ2-5; 8 positions match TRBD1. The germline CDR1 and CDR2 sequences are SGHDT and YYEEEE. The CDR3 is 15 amino acids. CDR3: CASRLAGGPQETQYF. The CDR3 bases are TGTGCCAGCAGATTGGCAGGGGGCCCCCAAGAGACCCAGTACTTC.

The chain uses TRBV18 and TRBJ2-5, with 9 bases aligning to TRBD2. V shed 0 bases, J shed 1 base, and the junction held 6 bases outside the gene matches. Germline V gene sequence: CDR1 KGHSH, CDR2 LQKENI. The length of the CDR3 is 17 residues. The CDR3 sequence is CASSPPRREGRQETQYF. The CDR3 region has the DNA TGTGCCAGCTCACCACCGAGGCGGGAGGGACGCCAAGAGACCCAGTACTTC.

The J gene is TRBJ2-1, the V gene TRBV5-1; no clear D gene. Per the germline V gene, CDR1 is SGHRS and CDR2 is YFSETQ. The CDR3 totals 15 residues. Trimming stripped 2 bases from V and 5 bases from J, with 14 bases between. CDR3 in DNA: TGCGCCAGCAGCTTAGCCTCCGAACAGAACAATGAGCAGTTCTTC. It translates to CASSLASEQNNEQFF. The full variable domain, rest sourced from reference TRBV5-1 and TRBJ2-1, is KAGVTQTPRYLIKTRGQQVTLSCSPISGHRSVSWYQQTPGQGLQFLFEYFSETQRNKGNFPGRFSGRQFSNSRSEMNVSTLELGDSALYLCASSLASEQNNEQFFGPGTRLTVL.